This paragraph reports one T cell receptor (beta chain). Time point of the sample: newly diagnosed, previously untreated cHL patient sample. The data derive from a study of PD-1 blockade in classical Hodgkin lymphoma. The V gene lost 0 bases and the J gene lost 5 bases, with 10 bases spanning the gap. The length of the CDR3 is 14 residues. Germline lookup yields CDR1 LNHDA and CDR2 SQIVND (reference sequence). Some clones are missing from TCRdb's copy, which holds only in-frame ones; the method was immunoSEQ multiplex PCR. The table lists approximately 45,000 clones, under 95% of them singletons. The J gene is TRBJ1-1, the V gene TRBV19; D perhaps matches TRBD1 (5 bases). The sample consisted of peripheral blood mononuclear cells (PBMCs). The clonotype comes from a human donor with classical Hodgkin lymphoma. The CDR3 sequence: CASSIDAGRTEAFF. In DNA, the CDR3 is TGTGCCAGTAGTATAGATGCAGGGAGGACTGAAGCTTTCTTT.